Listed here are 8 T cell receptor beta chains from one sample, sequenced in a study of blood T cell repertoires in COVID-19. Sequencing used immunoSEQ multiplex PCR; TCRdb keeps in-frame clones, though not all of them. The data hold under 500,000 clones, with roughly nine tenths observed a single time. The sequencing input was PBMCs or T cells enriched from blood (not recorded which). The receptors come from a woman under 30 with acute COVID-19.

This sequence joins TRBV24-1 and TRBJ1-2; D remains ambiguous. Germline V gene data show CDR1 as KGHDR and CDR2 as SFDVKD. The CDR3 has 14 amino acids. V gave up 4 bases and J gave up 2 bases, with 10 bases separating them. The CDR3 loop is CATSDITRNYGYTF. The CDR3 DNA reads TGTGCCACCAGTGACATAACCCGGAACTATGGCTACACCTTC.

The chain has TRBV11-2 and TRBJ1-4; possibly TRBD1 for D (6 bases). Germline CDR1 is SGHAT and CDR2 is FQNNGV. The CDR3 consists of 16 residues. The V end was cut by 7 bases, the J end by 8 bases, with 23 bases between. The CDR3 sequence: CASKAGANKRGEKLFF. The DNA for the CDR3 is TGTGCCAGCAAAGCGGGGGCTAATAAGAGGGGGGAAAAACTGTTTTTT.

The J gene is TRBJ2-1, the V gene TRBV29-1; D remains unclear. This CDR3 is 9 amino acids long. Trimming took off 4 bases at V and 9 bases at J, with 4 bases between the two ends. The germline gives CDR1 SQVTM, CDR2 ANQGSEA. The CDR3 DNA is TGCAGCGTTGGGGCTGAGCAGTTCTTC. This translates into CSVGAEQFF.

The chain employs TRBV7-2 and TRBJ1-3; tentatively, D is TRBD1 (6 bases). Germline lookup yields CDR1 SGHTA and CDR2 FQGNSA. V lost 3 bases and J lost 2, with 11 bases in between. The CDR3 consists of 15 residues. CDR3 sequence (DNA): TGTGCCAGCAGCTTGGGGACATCTACTGGAAACACCATATATTTT. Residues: CASSLGTSTGNTIYF.

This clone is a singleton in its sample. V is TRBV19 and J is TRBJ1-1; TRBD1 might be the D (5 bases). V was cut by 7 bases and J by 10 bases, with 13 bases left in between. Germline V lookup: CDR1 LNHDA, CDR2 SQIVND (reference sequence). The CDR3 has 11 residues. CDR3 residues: CASNAGTLAFF. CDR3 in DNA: TGTGCCAGTAACGCGGGGACTCTAGCTTTCTTT.

The CDR3: CASRTGGGTGELFF. Here the CDR3 DNA reads TGTGCCAGTAGGACAGGGGGCGGCACCGGGGAGCTGTTTTTT. This chain joins TRBV19 and TRBJ2-2; 10 nucleotides agree with TRBD1. V was pared by 6 bases and J by 4 bases, with 2 bases of the junction left unmatched. This CDR3 contains 14 residues. Germline V gives CDR1 LNHDA, CDR2 SQIVND (reference sequence).

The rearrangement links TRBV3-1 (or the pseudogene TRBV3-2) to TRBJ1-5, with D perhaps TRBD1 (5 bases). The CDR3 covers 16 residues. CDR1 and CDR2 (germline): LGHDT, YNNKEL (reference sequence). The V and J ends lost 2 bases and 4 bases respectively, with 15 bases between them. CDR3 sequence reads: CASSQYADRGNQPQHF. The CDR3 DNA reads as TGTGCCAGCAGCCAATACGCCGACAGAGGAAATCAGCCCCAGCATTTT.

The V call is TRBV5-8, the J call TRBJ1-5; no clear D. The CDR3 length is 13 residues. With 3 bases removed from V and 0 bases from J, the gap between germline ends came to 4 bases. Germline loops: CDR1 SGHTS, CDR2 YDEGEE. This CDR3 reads CASSSYSNQPQHF. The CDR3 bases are TGTGCCAGCAGCTCGTATAGCAATCAGCCCCAGCATTTT.